This T cell receptor (beta chain) was sequenced for a study of T cells in Graves' hyperthyroidism and ophthalmopathy. In its sample, this clonotype was seen many times. The germline V gene encodes CDR1 SNHLY and CDR2 FYNNEI. The CDR3 sequence is 13 residues long. V was clipped by 11 bases and J by 7 bases; unmatched bases: 8. Those patients with uncontrolled infection, other autoimmune disease, pregnancy or lactation were excluded. What was amplified from RNA transcripts were TCR beta CDR3 regions. A first-round RT-PCR of the TCR CDR3 used the HTBI primer set. TCRdb independently ran MiXCR on the multiplex PCR reads; one entry per CDR3 protein. Of some 490,000 distinct CDR3 sequences in the sample, around 16% were seen once.

This receptor was obtained from a woman aged 25-40 years with Graves' ophthalmopathy. The specimen sequenced was blood. This chain connects TRBV2 to TRBJ2-5; 12 positions agree with TRBD2. The CDR3 DNA reads TGTGCCGGATCTAGCGGGAGGGCCGGGACCCAGTACTTC. Translation: CAGSSGRAGTQYF.